A single sample is the source of the 9 T cell receptor beta chains below, sequenced in a study of T cell repertoires in cytomegalovirus infection. Antigens for these TCRs are unknown. A single record per CDR3 protein comes from TCRdb applying MiXCR to the reads. Found here are hundreds of thousands of distinct CDR3 sequences, around a third of them singletons; the top ten hold 15% to 20%. The material was cultured PBMCs, obtained from culture after CMV antigen stimulation. The source of these receptors is a human donor in good health (CMV status not recorded). Some clones in this sample may be carry-over from other donors' samples.

This clonotype was counted ten times or more. The CDR3, as DNA: TGTGCCAGCAGCTCGAAACAGGGGAGGGATACGCAGTATTTT. Protein product: CASSSKQGRDTQYF. V and J are TRBV7-6 and TRBJ2-3; D is perhaps TRBD1 (7 bases). Germline V gene data show CDR1 as SGHVS and CDR2 as FNYEAQ. V was trimmed by 4 bases and J by 6 bases, leaving 14 bases between them. The CDR3 totals 14 residues.

This clonotype occurred many times. The rearrangement links TRBV7-2 to TRBJ2-6; D uncertain. The CDR3 consists of 15 residues. With 1 base removed from V and 2 bases from J, the gap between germline ends came to 6 bases. CDR1 and CDR2 (germline): SGHTA, FQGNSA. Here the CDR3 reads CASSLEWAGANVLTF. The CDR3 DNA sequence: TGTGCCAGCAGCTTAGAGTGGGCTGGGGCCAACGTCCTGACTTTC. Full variable domain (outside the CDR3, taken from reference TRBV7-2 and TRBJ2-6): GAGVSQSPSNKVTEKGKDVELRCDPISGHTALYWYRQSLGQGLEFLIYFQGNSAPDKSGLPSDRFSAERTGGSVSTLTIQRTQQEDSAVYLCASSLEWAGANVLTFGAGSRLTVL.

In this sample, this clonotype turned up a few times. The V gene is TRBV2, the J gene TRBJ2-3; TRBD2 matches 9 bases. In germline, CDR1 is SNHLY, CDR2 FYNNEI. The CDR3 covers 17 residues. V lost 9 bases, J lost 0 bases, and 13 bases stayed unmatched. Here the CDR3 DNA reads TGTGCCAGGACCAAGGCGACTAGCGGAACTAGCACAGATACGCAGTATTTT. This translates into CARTKATSGTSTDTQYF.

The chain joins TRBV24-1 to TRBJ2-5; 9 positions agree with TRBD1. Germline CDR1 is KGHDR and CDR2 is SFDVKD. The CDR3 extends over 16 amino acids. With 6 bases clipped from V and 5 bases from J, the junction kept 12 bases outside the gene matches. The CDR3 nucleotides read TGTGCCACCAGTTACACAGGGGGCGCAGGGGTCGAGACCCAGTACTTC. Translated, it gives CATSYTGGAGVETQYF.

At least ten counts were recorded for this clonotype. This chain connects TRBV6-2 or TRBV6-3 to TRBJ2-5; TRBD1 might be the D (6 bases). Trimming took off 7 bases at V and 3 bases at J, with 18 bases between the two ends. CDR3 size: 15 residues. The germline CDR1 and CDR2 sequences are MNHEY and SVGEGT. The CDR3 protein is CASTPGGTGKETQYF. The CDR3 coding sequence is TGTGCCAGCACCCCTGGGGGAACAGGGAAAGAGACCCAGTACTTC.

The chain couples TRBV4-1 to TRBJ1-1; no clear D gene. V lost 1 base and J lost 7, with 13 bases in between. From germline, CDR1 is MGHRA and CDR2 YSYEKL. The CDR3 loop spans 14 amino acids. The CDR3 sequence is CASSQGPLVGEAFF. The CDR3 DNA reads TGCGCCAGCAGCCAAGGACCTCTAGTGGGTGAAGCTTTCTTT.

This clonotype was detected a few times. The chain combines TRBV7-2 with TRBJ2-5; TRBD2 might be the D (7 bases). Trimming shortened V by 3 bases and J by 5 bases, and 16 bases separated the two germline ends. Germline CDR1 is SGHTA and CDR2 is FQGNSA. CDR3 length: 15 amino acids. The CDR3, as DNA: TGTGCCAGCAGCTTTGGGGGGGGGCTAAGCGAGACCCAGTACTTC. Translation gives CASSFGGGLSETQYF.

This clonotype was counted many times. The chain joins TRBV6-2 or TRBV6-3 to TRBJ2-7; weak D call: TRBD1 (6 bases). Germline V gene lookup returns CDR1 MNHEY and CDR2 SVGEGT. V gave up 0 bases and J gave up 0 bases, with 21 bases separating them. This CDR3 has 19 amino acids. The CDR3 region is CASSYSAEWGQGSSYEQYV. The CDR3 DNA follows: TGTGCCAGCAGTTACTCGGCAGAATGGGGCCAGGGGAGCTCCTACGAGCAGTACGTC.

The V call is TRBV7-6, the J call TRBJ1-2; 7 positions match TRBD1. This CDR3 comprises 14 residues. V was pared by 5 bases and J by 6 bases, with 9 bases of the junction left unmatched. Germline CDR1 reads SGHVS; CDR2 reads FNYEAQ. Here the CDR3 reads CASSRGTATHGYTF. As DNA, the CDR3 is TGTGCCAGCAGCCGCGGGACAGCCACTCATGGCTACACCTTC. Variable domain in full (rest from reference TRBV7-6 and TRBJ1-2): GAGVSQSPRYKVTKRGQDVALRCDPISGHVSLYWYRQALGQGPEFLTYFNYEAQQDKSGLPNDRFSAERPEGSISTLTIQRTEQRDSAMYRCASSRGTATHGYTFGSGTRLTVV.